Below are 12 T cell receptor beta chains sequenced from a single sample in a study of blood T cell repertoires in COVID-19. Measured with immunoSEQ multiplex PCR; TCRdb has only the in-frame clones, and not every one. The sample has roughly 120,000 clones, roughly 83% seen once. Sequencing was carried out using peripheral blood. These receptor sequences come from a man aged 25-45 years with acute or convalescent COVID-19.

The genes are TRBV5-1 and TRBJ2-5, with 11 positions matching TRBD2. The CDR3 is 15 residues long. Germline assignment: CDR1 SGHRS and CDR2 YFSETQ. J gave up 0 bases and V 2 bases, and 0 bases lay outside the gene matches. The CDR3 protein is CASSFSGGDQETQYF. Written as DNA, the CDR3 is TGCGCCAGCAGCTTTAGCGGGGGGGACCAAGAGACCCAGTACTTC. Based on the CDR3 plus reference TRBV5-1 and TRBJ2-5, the full variable domain is KAGVTQTPRYLIKTRGQQVTLSCSPISGHRSVSWYQQTPGQGLQFLFEYFSETQRNKGNFPGRFSGRQFSNSRSEMNVSTLELGDSALYLCASSFSGGDQETQYFGPGTRLLVL.

This sequence joins TRBV5-1 and TRBJ2-3; TRBD1 matches at 9 bases. The ends lost 7 bases at V and 3 bases at J; junction bases unmatched: 12. Germline CDR1 SGHRS, CDR2 YFSETQ. The CDR3 spans 16 residues. The DNA of the CDR3 is TGCGCCAGCGCTTCTACAGGGGGCCTCGCGACAGATACGCAGTATTTT. As protein: CASASTGGLATDTQYF.

The chain recombines TRBV27 with TRBJ1-5; no definite D call. Trimming took 1 base from V and 4 from J, leaving 11 bases between them. The germline V gene has CDR1 MNHEY and CDR2 SMNVEV (reference sequence). The CDR3 spans 15 residues. Written as DNA, the CDR3 is TGTGCCAGCAGTTTATACAGCTACCAAAATCAGCCCCAGCATTTT. Amino acids: CASSLYSYQNQPQHF.

The CDR3 nucleotides are TGTGCCAGCAGCCCCGATCGACTAGCGGGAGGCCATGAGCAGTTCTTC. This translates into CASSPDRLAGGHEQFF. This chain uses TRBV7-3 with TRBJ2-1; 13 bases map to TRBD2. V shed 5 bases, J shed 8 bases, and the junction held 9 bases outside the gene matches. The CDR3 totals 16 residues. Germline V lookup: CDR1 SGHTA, CDR2 FQGTGA.

This sequence joins TRBV7-3 and TRBJ1-4; 8 bases align to TRBD1. V shed 6 bases and J 0 bases; nucleotides not matched to a gene: 3. Looked up from germline, CDR1 is SGHTA and CDR2 is FQGTGA. The CDR3 consists of 15 residues. CDR3 sequence: CASSPTGATNEKLFF. In DNA form, the CDR3 reads TGTGCCAGCAGTCCGACAGGGGCAACTAATGAAAAACTGTTTTTT.

The V call is TRBV27, the J call TRBJ2-3, with 8 bases fitting TRBD1. V gave up 1 base and J gave up 6 bases; unmatched junction bases: 6. The germline gives CDR1 MNHEY, CDR2 SMNVEV (reference sequence). CDR3 size: 15 residues. The CDR3 spells CASSLYPGGEDTQYF. The CDR3 DNA follows: TGTGCCAGCAGTTTATACCCAGGGGGCGAGGATACGCAGTATTTT.

The chain carries TRBV19 and TRBJ2-1; 12 nucleotides agree with TRBD1. The V gene's germline CDR1 is LNHDA and CDR2 SQIVND (reference sequence). With 6 bases clipped from V and 3 bases from J, the junction kept 3 bases outside the gene matches. This CDR3 has 15 amino acids. DNA of the CDR3: TGTGCCAGTAGAGGGACAGGGGGCGGCTACAATGAGCAGTTCTTC. The encoded protein is CASRGTGGGYNEQFF.

The chain joins TRBV4-3 to TRBJ1-1; possible D gene TRBD1, 6 bases. V lost 5 bases, J lost 4 bases, and 20 bases lay in between. CDR3 size: 16 residues. Germline V lookup: CDR1 LGHNA, CDR2 YSLEER. The CDR3 region has the DNA TGCGCCAGCAGCGGGGCGGCCCGGACAGCAAGCACTGAAGCTTTCTTT. Translating gives CASSGAARTASTEAFF.

The chain joins TRBV5-4 to TRBJ1-2; 10 bases map to TRBD1. Germline-derived CDR1 and CDR2 are SGHNT and YYREEE (reference sequence). The V gene end was trimmed by 2 bases and the J gene end by 4 bases; junction bases not matched to a gene: 8. The CDR3 covers 16 residues. The DNA for the CDR3 is TGTGCCAGCAGCTTAGTTGGGACAGGGGCCACCTATGGCTACACCTTC. Its protein is CASSLVGTGATYGYTF.

This clone was seen just once. V usage is TRBV19 and J usage is TRBJ2-1, with a tentative D call TRBD1 (5 bases). Germline-derived CDR1 and CDR2 are LNHDA and SQIVND (reference sequence). The CDR3 sequence is 15 residues long. Trimming removed 4 bases at V and 4 bases at J, with 14 bases between. The CDR3 region has the DNA TGTGCCAGTAGTACAGATGGGGCCGAATACAATGAGCAGTTCTTC. Translating it yields CASSTDGAEYNEQFF.

V gene TRBV6-2 or TRBV6-3 combines with J gene TRBJ2-7; D might be TRBD2 (5 bases). Germline V gene sequence: CDR1 MNHEY, CDR2 SVGEGT. This CDR3 is built from 16 residues. V was clipped by 2 bases and J by 4 bases, with 18 bases between them. This chain's CDR3 is CASSYHPSRGDYEQYF. The CDR3 region has the DNA TGTGCCAGCAGTTACCATCCTAGTCGGGGAGATTACGAGCAGTACTTC.

The genes are TRBV6-5 and TRBJ2-5, with D hard to call. In germline, CDR1 is MNHEY, CDR2 SVGAGI. V lost 4 bases and J lost 5, with 5 bases in between. The CDR3 has 11 amino acids. CDR3 residues: CASSWAETQYF. DNA of the CDR3: TGTGCCAGCAGTTGGGCTGAGACCCAGTACTTC.